These T cell receptor beta chains were read from a single sample in a study of blood T cell repertoires in COVID-19. TCRdb keeps only in-frame clones here, not all; method: immunoSEQ multiplex PCR. The sample has about 150,000 clones, 80% to 90% seen once; the top ten hold 10%. Sample: peripheral blood. These receptors all stem from a man in his sixties with active or convalescent COVID-19. Both conserved end residues are part of each CDR3. The D gene is left open where the match is weak. Clone size is not always given. Where it is, it says once, few, many or a class for expanded clones.

.	TRBJ2-7	TRBD1	TRBV2	TGTGCCAGCCTGTGGAAGACAGGGGGCTCCTACGAGCAGTACTTC	CASLWKTGGSYEQYF
.	TRBJ1-5	.	TRBV6-5	TGTGCCAGCAGTCGGGGTGGCAGGCCCCAGCCCCAGCATTTT	CASSRGGRPQPQHF
.	TRBJ2-1	.	TRBV6-5	TGTGCCAGCAGTACGTCCGGGACACGCTACAATGAGCAGTTCTTC	CASSTSGTRYNEQFF
.	TRBJ2-7	TRBD1	TRBV7-9	TGTGCCAGCAGCTTGGGGACAGTAAGCTCCTACGAGCAGTACTTC	CASSLGTVSSYEQYF
.	TRBJ2-2	TRBD1	TRBV11-2	TGTGCCAGCAGCTTGGTCACAGGGGGCACCGGGGAGCTGTTTTTT	CASSLVTGGTGELFF
.	TRBJ1-1	.	TRBV19	TGTGCCAGTAGTGTCAGGTTGAACACTGAAGCTTTCTTT	CASSVRLNTEAFF
few	TRBJ1-2	.	TRBV12-3/TRBV12-4	TGTGCCAGCAGTTTAGCCCAGATGCGGGGCTACACCTTC	CASSLAQMRGYTF
.	TRBJ1-4	.	TRBV5-5	TGTGCCAGCAGCTTACAGGACGAAAAACTGTTTTTT	CASSLQDEKLFF
.	TRBJ2-1	TRBD2	TRBV14	TGTGCCAGCAGTTACCAGCGGGAGGGGCCCTACAATGAGCAGTTCTTC	CASSYQREGPYNEQFF
.	TRBJ2-3	.	TRBV28	TGTGCCAGCAGTTTACCCTGGGCGGAGGGACCTTCGGATACGCAGTATTTT	CASSLPWAEGPSDTQYF
.	TRBJ2-7	TRBD2	TRBV7-9	TGTGCCAGCAGCCCAAGCGGGGGCTCCTACGAGCAGTACTTC	CASSPSGGSYEQYF
.	TRBJ1-2	TRBD1	TRBV28	TGTGCCAGCAGTGCCGAGGACAGGGGCCCGTATGGCTACACCTTC	CASSAEDRGPYGYTF
.	TRBJ2-6	.	TRBV11-2	TGTGCCAGCAATGCGCGGACTGGGGCCAACGTCCTGACTTTC	CASNARTGANVLTF
.	TRBJ1-1	.	TRBV3-1/TRBV3-2	TGTGCCAGCAGCCAAGTCGGGGGCACTGAAGCTTTCTTT	CASSQVGGTEAFF
once	TRBJ1-3	TRBD1	TRBV7-9	TGTGCCAGCAGCGCTACAGGGGGTTTAAACACCATATATTTT	CASSATGGLNTIYF
.	TRBJ2-2	TRBD2	TRBV2	TGTGCCAGCGAGGGGGGACTAGCGGGAGGAGGGGAGCTGTTTTTT	CASEGGLAGGGELFF
.	TRBJ2-5	TRBD1	TRBV10-3	TGTGCCATCAGTGGTGACAGGGGGCACCAAGAGACCCAGTACTTC	CAISGDRGHQETQYF
.	TRBJ2-7	TRBD1	TRBV14	TGTGCCAGCAGCCTATATGGGACAGCTGTCTACGAGCAGTACTTC	CASSLYGTAVYEQYF
.	TRBJ2-7	TRBD2	TRBV20-1	TGCAGTGCTAGTAGCGGGAGCCCCTACGAGCAGTACTTC	CSASSGSPYEQYF
.	TRBJ1-6	TRBD1	TRBV19	TGTGCCAGTAGTATACGGACAGGGGCCTATAATTCACCCCTCCACTTT	CASSIRTGAYNSPLHF
.	TRBJ2-7	TRBD2	TRBV5-1	TGCGCCAGCAGCTATAGCGGGAGGTACGAGCAGTACTTC	CASSYSGRYEQYF
few	TRBJ2-7	.	TRBV5-1	TGCGCCAGCAGCTTGGTTCCAGGGGCCTCCTACGAGCAGTACTTC	CASSLVPGASYEQYF
.	TRBJ2-3	TRBD2	TRBV10-3	TGTGCCATCAGTGAGGGACTAGGTTCAGATACGCAGTATTTT	CAISEGLGSDTQYF
.	TRBJ2-3	TRBD1	TRBV4-2	TGTGCCAGCAGCTTAAGTGGGACAGGGATTCCCGATACGCAGTATTTT	CASSLSGTGIPDTQYF
.	TRBJ2-7	TRBD1	TRBV25-1	TGTGCCAGCAGTGATGTTCGTGGGGACAGGGCCTACGAGCAGTACTTC	CASSDVRGDRAYEQYF
.	TRBJ1-2	.	TRBV3-1/TRBV3-2	TGTGCCAGCAGCCAAGGACAGTATGGCTACACCTTC	CASSQGQYGYTF
.	TRBJ2-7	TRBD2	TRBV10-3	TGTGCCATCAGTGAGGGACTAGCGGGAGGGCCTAGGGCCTACGAGCAGTACTTC	CAISEGLAGGPRAYEQYF
.	TRBJ1-2	TRBD1	TRBV27	TGTGCCAGCAGCTTCCTTCCCGACAGGGCATACTATGGCTACACCTTC	CASSFLPDRAYYGYTF
.	TRBJ2-3	.	TRBV21-1	TGTGCCAGCAGCAAATCGATTACGGGGGCAGATACGCAGTATTTT	CASSKSITGADTQYF
.	TRBJ2-2	TRBD2	TRBV2	TGTGCCAGCAGTGAAGCGCCCCTAGCGGGAGGGCCCAAGGACACCGGGGAGCTGTTTTTT	CASSEAPLAGGPKDTGELFF
.	TRBJ2-7	TRBD1	TRBV19	TGTGCCAGTAGTATTAGGGGCGGATGGGACAGGGGGCCTTCCTACGAGCAGTACTTC	CASSIRGGWDRGPSYEQYF
.	TRBJ2-3	TRBD2	TRBV3-1/TRBV3-2	TGTGCCAGCAGCCCTAGGAGCGGGAGTTCAGGGACGCAGTATTTT	CASSPRSGSSGTQYF